This passage covers 12 T cell receptor beta chains from one sample sequenced in a study of shared clonotypes between healthy human individuals. Method: immunoSEQ multiplex PCR; TCRdb's copy keeps in-frame clones and lacks some. The sample gives around 300,000 clones, roughly 91% of which show up once; 16% is in the top ten. The sample taken for sequencing was memory CD8+ T cells sorted from blood. Stated subset: CD45RO+ cells pooled with CCR7-negative TemRA cells. The receptor source for this set is a man between 18 and 29 years old in good health.

The chain links TRBV18 to TRBJ1-6; D gene unclear. CDR3 length: 17 residues. Germline V gene sequence: CDR1 KGHSH, CDR2 LQKENI. The V and J ends lost 2 bases and 1 base respectively, with 12 bases between them. The CDR3 is CASSPGGGWSYNSPLHF. In DNA form, the CDR3 reads TGTGCCAGCTCACCAGGTGGAGGGTGGTCCTATAATTCACCCCTCCACTTT.

V and J are TRBV27 and TRBJ2-1, with 8 positions matching TRBD2. CDR1 is MNHEY, CDR2 SMNVEV, per germline (reference sequence). Unmatched junction bases numbered 5, after V lost 2 bases and J lost 2 bases. The CDR3 is 16 amino acids. The CDR3 DNA follows: TGTGCCAGCAGTTTAACACTAGCGGAGCCCTACAATGAGCAGTTCTTC. Translated, it gives CASSLTLAEPYNEQFF.

The chain joins TRBV7-2 to TRBJ2-3; no clear D gene. Germline lookup yields CDR1 SGHTA and CDR2 FQGNSA. The CDR3 length is 12 residues. V was cut by 5 bases and J by 2 bases, with 5 bases left in between. CDR3 residues: CASSAVTDTQYF. The CDR3 nucleotides are TGTGCCAGCAGCGCTGTCACAGATACGCAGTATTTT.

The rearrangement joins TRBV9 to TRBJ2-7; a possible D gene is TRBD1 (6 bases). V lost 3 bases and J 1 base, leaving 14 bases between the germline ends. The CDR3 length is 15 residues. Germline V gene lookup returns CDR1 SGDLS and CDR2 YYNGEE. The CDR3 is CASSAQGVPSYEQYF. In DNA, the CDR3 is TGTGCCAGCAGCGCACAGGGAGTCCCTTCCTACGAGCAGTACTTC. Supplemented by reference TRBV9 and TRBJ2-7, the full variable domain reads DSGVTQTPKHLITATGQRVTLRCSPRSGDLSVYWYQQSLDQGLQFLIQYYNGEERAKGNILERFSAQQFPDLHSELNLSSLELGDSALYFCASSAQGVPSYEQYFGPGTRLTVT.

The chain carries TRBV6-1 and TRBJ2-7; D possibly matches TRBD1 or TRBD2 (6 bases each). The V end was cut by 3 bases, the J end by 5 bases, with 20 bases between. This CDR3 has 16 amino acids. Looked up from germline, CDR1 is MNHNS and CDR2 is SASEGT. The CDR3 DNA reads as TGTGCCAGCAGTGATTGGGGACTGGGGACACTCAACGAGCAGTACTTC. This gives the protein CASSDWGLGTLNEQYF.

The V and J genes are TRBV4-3 and TRBJ2-7; TRBD2 matches at 10 bases. The V gene's germline CDR1 is LGHNA and CDR2 YSLEER. The CDR3 consists of 16 residues. V lost 0 bases and J lost 2; bases outside the gene matches: 4. CDR3 residues: CASSQDRLAGAYEQYF. DNA of the CDR3: TGCGCCAGCAGCCAAGATAGGCTAGCGGGAGCCTACGAGCAGTACTTC.

The chain links TRBV7-9 to TRBJ1-4, with unresolved D. CDR3 length equals 14 residues. Germline lookup yields CDR1 SEHNR and CDR2 FQNEAQ (reference sequence). The ends were cut back, 8 bases at V and 6 bases at J, with 16 bases in the middle. CDR3 in DNA: TGTGCCAGCTCTGGACCCCCGCCAGATGAAAAACTGTTTTTT. This gives the protein CASSGPPPDEKLFF.

The chain uses TRBV28 and TRBJ2-3, with 9 nucleotides matching TRBD1. The junction had 4 bases not matched to a gene; V was cut back by 5 bases and J by 1 base. This CDR3 region has 15 residues. CDR1 is MDHEN, CDR2 SYDVKM, per germline. The CDR3 DNA reads as TGTGCCAGCAGTCACAGGGGGCTGGGCACAGATACGCAGTATTTT. Its translation is CASSHRGLGTDTQYF.

The CDR3 nucleotides are TGTGCCAGCAGCTCCGACAGGGGATATTCACCCCTCCACTTT. Encoded protein: CASSSDRGYSPLHF. The chain combines TRBV6-5 with TRBJ1-6; 8 bases are a match to TRBD1. The CDR3 extends over 14 amino acids. After removal of 6 bases from V and 8 bases from J, the junction contained 6 bases not matched to a gene. Looked up from germline, CDR1 is MNHEY and CDR2 is SVGAGI.

This clone occurred a few times. The chain combines TRBV5-4 with TRBJ1-2; maybe TRBD1 (5 bases). The CDR3 covers 16 residues. V was trimmed by 0 bases and J by 11 bases, leaving 23 bases between them. Looked up from germline, CDR1 is SGHNT and CDR2 is YYREEE (reference sequence). The CDR3 nucleotides read TGTGCCAGCAGCTTGGGGGGGTTTGGAGTTCCCGAGCAGTACACCTTC. Protein product: CASSLGGFGVPEQYTF. Drawing the rest from reference TRBV5-4 and TRBJ1-2, the complete variable domain is ETGVTQSPTHLIKTRGQQVTLRCSSQSGHNTVSWYQQALGQGPQFIFQYYREEENGRGNFPPRFSGLQFPNYSSELNVNALELDDSALYLCASSLGGFGVPEQYTFGSGTRLTVV.

V is TRBV5-1 and J is TRBJ2-7; 7 bases align to TRBD1. With 4 bases clipped from V and 1 base from J, the junction kept 5 bases outside the gene matches. This CDR3 has 14 amino acids. Germline CDR1 SGHRS, CDR2 YFSETQ. The CDR3 is CASSPRDSSYEQYF. The CDR3 bases are TGCGCCAGCAGCCCCCGGGACAGTTCCTACGAGCAGTACTTC. Complete variable domain (other parts from reference TRBV5-1 and TRBJ2-7): KAGVTQTPRYLIKTRGQQVTLSCSPISGHRSVSWYQQTPGQGLQFLFEYFSETQRNKGNFPGRFSGRQFSNSRSEMNVSTLELGDSALYLCASSPRDSSYEQYFGPGTRLTVT.

This chain connects TRBV7-9 to TRBJ1-1, with no clear D. Trimming stripped 4 bases from V and 10 bases from J, with 10 bases between. This CDR3 spans 11 amino acids. Germline lookup yields CDR1 SEHNR and CDR2 FQNEAQ (reference sequence). As DNA, the CDR3 is TGTGCCAGCAGCTCATCATTGGGAGCTTTCTTT. Translated, it gives CASSSSLGAFF.